The rows below give T cell receptor beta chains drawn from one sample of a study of human thymus T cells. This table comes from immunoSEQ multiplex PCR, and its TCRdb copy is limited to in-frame clones, with some not included. The profile covers tens of thousands of clones, with about 93% appearing a single time and roughly 5.7% taken by the ten largest. Sequenced material: blood. These receptor sequences come from a boy in the first two years of life with a congenital heart defect but otherwise immunologically healthy. Each CDR3 is given with its conserved first and last residue. The D gene is left open where the match is weak. Rows give clone size only sometimes, using once, few, many, or a class for an expanded clone.

D gene	V gene	J gene	clone size	CDR3 DNA	CDR3 protein
-	TRBV5-6	TRBJ2-7	-	TGTGCCAGCAGCCAGAGCACCTACGAGCAGTACTTC	CASSQSTYEQYF
-	TRBV5-1	TRBJ2-2	-	TGCGCCAGCAGCTTGGAGTCGGCAGCTACCGGGGAGCTGTTTTTT	CASSLESAATGELFF
TRBD1	TRBV27	TRBJ2-7	-	TGTGCCAGCAGTTTATTGGCCCCCTGGACAGGGCAGCAGTACTTC	CASSLLAPWTGQQYF
TRBD1	TRBV19	TRBJ2-7	-	TGTGCCACTTCTGACTTATCGACAGGGCAGTACGAGCAGTACTTC	CATSDLSTGQYEQYF
-	TRBV19	TRBJ1-5	once	TGTGCCAGTACCCCCTCGAGGGGATATAGCAATCAGCCCCAGCATTTT	CASTPSRGYSNQPQHF
TRBD2	TRBV10-3	TRBJ2-1	-	TGTGCCATCAGTGCGGGGGGCTACAATGAGCAGTTCTTC	CAISAGGYNEQFF
TRBD2	TRBV5-1	TRBJ2-7	-	TGCGCCAGCAGCACCCTCGGGACTAGCTCCTACGAGCAGTACTTC	CASSTLGTSSYEQYF
TRBD2	TRBV4-1	TRBJ2-1	-	TGCGCCAGCAGCCACGTTACTAGCGGGAGAGGAAATGAGCAGTTCTTC	CASSHVTSGRGNEQFF
-	TRBV28	TRBJ1-5	-	TGTGCCAGCAGAGACGACAGGCACAGGCCCCAGCATTTT	CASRDDRHRPQHF
TRBD1	TRBV10-3	TRBJ1-2	-	TGTGCCATCAGTGATCGGCAGGGGGTAAACTATGGCTACACCTTC	CAISDRQGVNYGYTF
TRBD1	TRBV18	TRBJ1-4	-	TGTGCCAGCTCACCCGGGACAGGGCGAGAAAAACTGTTTTTT	CASSPGTGREKLFF
-	TRBV11-3	TRBJ2-5	-	TGTGCCAGCAGCTTAGAAGGTGCGGGTGGGGAAGAGACCCAGTACTTC	CASSLEGAGGEETQYF
-	TRBV27	TRBJ2-7	-	TGTGCCAGCAGTCGCGGCAATCCCTACGAGCAGTACTTC	CASSRGNPYEQYF
-	TRBV4-1	TRBJ1-5	-	TGCGCCAGCAGCCAAGATGGGGGGTCCAATCAGCCCCAGCATTTT	CASSQDGGSNQPQHF
-	TRBV6-6	TRBJ2-2	once	TGTGCCAGCAGTTACTCATACATCGGGGAGCTGTTTTTT	CASSYSYIGELFF
TRBD1	TRBV5-1	TRBJ2-7	-	TGCGCCAGCAGCTTGGAGGACAGGGCATACGAGCAGTACTTC	CASSLEDRAYEQYF
-	TRBV11-3	TRBJ2-2	once	TGTGCCAGCAGCTTAGAATTCCAGGATCACACCGGGGAGCTGTTTTTT	CASSLEFQDHTGELFF
-	TRBV7-6	TRBJ2-1	few	TGTGCCAGCAGCCCTACATCCAATGAGCAGTTCTTC	CASSPTSNEQFF
TRBD2	TRBV19	TRBJ2-1	-	TGTGCCAGTAGTATACAGGGGGCTAGCGGGAGCTCCTACAATGAGCAGTTCTTC	CASSIQGASGSSYNEQFF
-	TRBV6-1	TRBJ2-1	-	TGTGCCAGCAGGAGTTTTCCAAGCTCCTACAATGAGCAGTTCTTC	CASRSFPSSYNEQFF
-	TRBV14	TRBJ2-6	-	TGTGCCAGCAGCCTCAGGCTCGGGGCCAACGTCCTGACTTTC	CASSLRLGANVLTF
-	TRBV5-1	TRBJ2-1	-	TGCGCCAGCAGCTTGGGTAGGGATCGGAATGAGCAGTTCTTC	CASSLGRDRNEQFF
-	TRBV21-1	TRBJ1-3	-	TGTGCCACTTACCACAGGGAACCTGGAAACACCATATATTTT	CATYHREPGNTIYF
TRBD1	TRBV4-1	TRBJ1-2	-	TGCGCCAGCAGCCAAGGGGGGACAGGGGATGGCTACACCTTC	CASSQGGTGDGYTF
-	TRBV19	TRBJ1-2	-	TGTGCCAGTAGTATAGTGCAGACCCATCATGGCTACACCTTC	CASSIVQTHHGYTF
-	TRBV15	TRBJ2-7	-	TGTGCCACCAGCGCCCCGTATGCGGGACCCCCGGGGGAGCAGTACTTC	CATSAPYAGPPGEQYF
-	TRBV4-3	TRBJ2-6	-	TGCGCCAGCAGCCAACGCCCTAGCGTCGCTGGGGCCAACGTCCTGACTTTC	CASSQRPSVAGANVLTF
-	TRBV28	TRBJ2-7	once	TGTGCCAGCAGTATCCTAGCAGGGGCCTACGAGCAGTACTTC	CASSILAGAYEQYF
TRBD2	TRBV5-4	TRBJ2-5	-	TGTGCCAGCAGTTCCGGCGGGGGGGGATTGAAAGAGACCCAGTACTTC	CASSSGGGGLKETQYF
TRBD1	TRBV28	TRBJ2-7	-	TGTGCCAGCAGTTGGGACAGGGTTTACGAGCAGTACTTC	CASSWDRVYEQYF
-	TRBV9	TRBJ2-3	-	TGTGCCAGCAGCGTAGCCCTATCCACAGATACGCAGTATTTT	CASSVALSTDTQYF
-	TRBV7-2	TRBJ1-5	-	TGTGCCAGCAGCTTAACGGCAGGGGGCAATCAGCCCCAGCATTTT	CASSLTAGGNQPQHF
TRBD2	TRBV6-1	TRBJ2-5	-	TGTGCCAGCAGGTTTCAGGGAGGGATACAAGAGACCCAGTACTTC	CASRFQGGIQETQYF
-	TRBV6-6	TRBJ1-6	-	TGTGCCACCACTATGGGGGTCAGGGGCTCACCCCTCCACTTT	CATTMGVRGSPLHF
-	TRBV27	TRBJ1-5	-	TGTGCCAGCAGTGTGGGGAGCAATCAGCCCCAGCATTTT	CASSVGSNQPQHF
-	TRBV29-1	TRBJ2-2	-	TGCAGCGTTAAGGGGACCTCGAACACCGGGGAGCTGTTTTTT	CSVKGTSNTGELFF
-	TRBV28	TRBJ1-5	-	TGTGCCAGCAGTTTCTTCGGGTATAGCAATCAGCCCCAGCATTTT	CASSFFGYSNQPQHF
-	TRBV7-3	TRBJ1-1	-	TGTGCCAGCAGCCGGGCATACACTGAAGCTTTCTTT	CASSRAYTEAFF
TRBD1	TRBV6-4	TRBJ2-5	medium-sized	TGTGCCAGCATAATTCGTCCGGACAGGGGTTGGGAGACCCAGTACTTC	CASIIRPDRGWETQYF
-	TRBV19	TRBJ2-7	-	TGTGCCAGTAGTATAGGACCTGCGGGACAGTGGAGCTCCTACGAGCAGTACTTC	CASSIGPAGQWSSYEQYF
TRBD2	TRBV18	TRBJ2-2	-	TGTGCCAGCACCCCGGGACTAGCGGAACTCACCGGGGAGCTGTTTTTT	CASTPGLAELTGELFF